This is a list of T cell receptor beta chains from one sample in a study of blood T cell repertoires in COVID-19. Using immunoSEQ multiplex PCR, the repertoire was profiled, and TCRdb retains in-frame clones only, with some absent. The table includes about 130,000 clones, about four fifths detected once. The sequenced sample was peripheral blood. The receptors come from a woman older than 75 with acute or convalescent COVID-19. The CDR3 runs from the conserved cysteine through the conserved F or W. D genes are given only for firm matches. Where a row states a size, it is once, few, many or the class of an expanded clone; other rows omit it.

cdr3_aa	cdr3_nt	j_call	d_call	clone_size	v_call
CASCRGPQGTEAFF	TGTGCCAGCTGCAGGGGGCCTCAGGGCACTGAAGCTTTCTTT	TRBJ1-1	TRBD1	once	TRBV9
CATSDETGEAAFF	TGTGCCACCAGTGATGAAACAGGGGAGGCAGCTTTCTTT	TRBJ1-1	TRBD1	-	TRBV24-1
CASSFRVANEKLFF	TGTGCCAGCAGCTTCAGGGTAGCTAATGAAAAACTGTTTTTT	TRBJ1-4	-	-	TRBV6-5
CASSPHAALNTEAFF	TGTGCCAGCAGCCCCCACGCGGCTCTGAACACTGAAGCTTTCTTT	TRBJ1-1	-	-	TRBV9
CASSQRQGAAEAFF	TGTGCCAGCAGCCAACGACAGGGAGCAGCTGAAGCTTTCTTT	TRBJ1-1	TRBD1	few	TRBV11-3
CASSQDSDRPFEQYF	TGTGCCAGCAGCCAAGATAGCGACAGGCCCTTCGAGCAGTACTTC	TRBJ2-7	-	-	TRBV14
CASSQARLAGPSWEQFF	TGCGCCAGCAGCCAAGCACGATTAGCGGGGCCGTCCTGGGAGCAGTTCTTC	TRBJ2-1	TRBD2	-	TRBV4-1
CASSSRRAGYTF	TGTGCCAGCAGTTCCCGGAGGGCTGGCTACACCTTC	TRBJ1-2	-	-	TRBV28
CASSWRDRVNTGELFF	TGCGCCAGCAGCTGGAGGGACAGGGTGAACACCGGGGAGCTGTTTTTT	TRBJ2-2	TRBD1	-	TRBV5-1
CATGAGGTNQPQHF	TGTGCCACGGGGGCGGGGGGGACGAATCAGCCCCAGCATTTT	TRBJ1-5	-	-	TRBV19
CASSLEGVGYTF	TGTGCCAGCAGCCTCGAAGGGGTTGGCTACACCTTC	TRBJ1-2	-	-	TRBV9
CASRLKDRAGGANVLTF	TGTGCCAGCAGGCTCAAGGACAGGGCTGGTGGGGCCAACGTCCTGACTTTC	TRBJ2-6	TRBD1	few	TRBV5-5
CASRVASSYEQYF	TGTGCCAGCAGGGTAGCATCCTCCTACGAGCAGTACTTC	TRBJ2-7	-	few	TRBV12-3/TRBV12-4
CASNPGQVANTGELFF	TGTGCCAGCAACCCAGGCCAGGTCGCGAACACCGGGGAGCTGTTTTTT	TRBJ2-2	-	-	TRBV7-9
CASSFLQVRPFF	TGTGCCAGCAGCTTTTTACAGGTTAGACCCTTCTTT	TRBJ1-1	-	-	TRBV5-4
CASSRFDRGPYNEQFF	TGTGCCAGTAGTCGCTTCGACAGGGGCCCCTACAATGAGCAGTTCTTC	TRBJ2-1	TRBD1	once	TRBV19
CASSPTGSYNSPLHF	TGTGCCAGCAGTCCAACAGGGTCCTATAATTCACCCCTCCACTTT	TRBJ1-6	-	few	TRBV2
CAIRKSGLFGTEAFF	TGTGCCATCCGAAAGTCGGGGTTGTTTGGCACTGAAGCTTTCTTT	TRBJ1-1	-	-	TRBV6-5
CASPWTRYQPQHF	TGCGCCAGCCCTTGGACACGTTATCAGCCCCAGCATTTT	TRBJ1-5	-	-	TRBV10-1
CASSTREVNEQFF	TGTGCCAGTAGTACCAGGGAAGTCAATGAGCAGTTCTTC	TRBJ2-1	-	-	TRBV19
CASSLTGSRGPYEQYF	TGCGCCAGCAGCCTCACAGGGTCCCGAGGGCCCTACGAGCAGTACTTC	TRBJ2-7	-	once	TRBV5-1
CASSQSGLYDAEAFF	TGTGCCAGCAGCCAGTCTGGGCTGTACGACGCTGAAGCTTTCTTT	TRBJ1-1	-	-	TRBV16
CATSGGRELFF	TGTGCCACCAGCGGAGGGAGGGAGCTGTTTTTT	TRBJ2-2	-	-	TRBV24-1
CASSFSVNTEAFF	TGTGCCAGCAGCTTCTCTGTGAACACTGAAGCTTTCTTT	TRBJ1-1	-	-	TRBV7-9
CATSRAGTGGREKLFF	TGTGCCACCAGCAGGGCCGGGACAGGGGGACGTGAAAAACTGTTTTTT	TRBJ1-4	TRBD1	-	TRBV15
CASSFPTSGGATDTQYF	TGTGCCAGCAGCTTTCCCACTAGCGGGGGTGCCACAGATACGCAGTATTTT	TRBJ2-3	TRBD2	once	TRBV7-2
CASSQDGADSFSGNTIYF	TGCGCCAGCAGCCAAGATGGGGCCGACTCATTCTCTGGAAACACCATATATTTT	TRBJ1-3	-	-	TRBV4-1
CASSENPLRGYTF	TGTGCCAGCAGTGAAAATCCCCTGCGGGGCTACACCTTC	TRBJ1-2	-	-	TRBV25-1
CSANRGYGTGELFF	TGCAGCGCCAACAGGGGTTACGGCACCGGGGAGCTGTTTTTT	TRBJ2-2	TRBD1	-	TRBV29-1
CASSRPFTGTEAFF	TGTGCCAGCAGCCGCCCCTTTACGGGCACTGAAGCTTTCTTT	TRBJ1-1	-	few	TRBV6-5
CAWSGDRGYGYTF	TGTGCCTGGAGTGGAGACAGGGGCTATGGCTACACCTTC	TRBJ1-2	TRBD1	-	TRBV30
CASSLDSSGNTIYF	TGCGCCAGCAGCCTAGACAGCTCTGGAAACACCATATATTTT	TRBJ1-3	-	-	TRBV5-1
CATCSSTGLNTEAFF	TGTGCCACCTGCTCGTCGACAGGGTTGAACACTGAAGCTTTCTTT	TRBJ1-1	TRBD1	-	TRBV10-3
CASSTASGANVLTF	TGCGCCAGCTCTACTGCCTCTGGGGCCAACGTCCTGACTTTC	TRBJ2-6	-	-	TRBV10-2
CASSFGSNYGYTF	TGTGCCAGCAGTTTCGGGTCCAACTATGGCTACACCTTC	TRBJ1-2	-	-	TRBV6-5
CASSQARVGNTIYF	TGTGCCAGCAGCCAAGCAAGAGTAGGAAACACCATATATTTT	TRBJ1-3	-	-	TRBV3-1/TRBV3-2
CAISSGRGTGELFF	TGTGCCATCTCTAGCGGTCGGGGCACCGGGGAGCTGTTTTTT	TRBJ2-2	TRBD2	-	TRBV27
CASSEVRGNGNQPQHF	TGTGCCAGCAGTGAAGTCCGGGGAAATGGCAATCAGCCCCAGCATTTT	TRBJ1-5	-	-	TRBV6-1
CASSYSFQPQHF	TGTGCCAGCAGCTACAGTTTTCAGCCCCAGCATTTT	TRBJ1-5	-	-	TRBV5-8
CASSISRRARGYGYTF	TGTGCCAGTAGTATATCCCGCAGGGCTCGTGGCTATGGCTACACCTTC	TRBJ1-2	-	-	TRBV19
CASSVEGLLGGTTNEKLFF	TGTGCCAGCAGCGTAGAGGGCCTACTAGGGGGTACAACTAATGAAAAACTGTTTTTT	TRBJ1-4	-	once	TRBV9
CASGLARQPAEQYF	TGTGCTAGTGGTTTGGCTCGACAGCCTGCCGAGCAGTACTTC	TRBJ2-7	-	-	TRBV12-5
CASSLGGRQPQHF	TGTGCCAGCAGTTTGGGGGGGCGGCAGCCCCAGCATTTT	TRBJ1-5	-	-	TRBV27
CASSPQGLESGELFF	TGCGCCAGCAGCCCGCAGGGACTAGAATCTGGGGAGCTGTTTTTT	TRBJ2-2	TRBD2	-	TRBV5-1
CASSQDFTGGAADGYTF	TGCGCCAGCAGCCAAGATTTCACAGGGGGCGCGGCGGATGGCTACACCTTC	TRBJ1-2	TRBD1	few	TRBV4-1
CASSLGQGASTDTQYF	TGTGCCAGCAGCTTAGGACAGGGGGCTAGCACAGATACGCAGTATTTT	TRBJ2-3	TRBD1	-	TRBV11-3
CASSSLTTGTEAFF	TGCGCCAGCAGCTCGCTAACGACGGGGACTGAAGCTTTCTTT	TRBJ1-1	-	-	TRBV5-1
CASSLYPPGVNSPLHF	TGTGCCAGCAGTCTCTACCCTCCGGGGGTTAATTCACCCCTCCACTTT	TRBJ1-6	-	-	TRBV2
CASSLRDGPSGGRTEAFF	TGTGCCAGTAGTCTACGAGACGGACCAAGCGGGGGTAGAACTGAAGCTTTCTTT	TRBJ1-1	-	-	TRBV19
CASSQDAAGDYNEQFF	TGCGCCAGCAGCCAAGATGCTGCAGGGGACTACAATGAGCAGTTCTTC	TRBJ2-1	-	-	TRBV4-1